The clone carrying this TCR beta chain has more than one count but fewer than ten. Its antigen is currently unknown. The CDR3 contains 15 residues. Per germline, CDR1 MNHNY and CDR2 SVGAGI (reference sequence). V dropped 2 bases and J dropped 2 bases, with 12 bases sitting between them. TCRdb's copy holds only in-frame clones and misses some; the assay was immunoSEQ multiplex PCR. The table records about 93,000 clones, over 80% of them present only once. The record originates from a study of graft-versus-host responses after intestinal transplantation. Whole-study results and caveats: Early declines in HvG clones that occurred post-transplant were associated with peak circulating GvH clone levels.

The TCR sequence derives from a human donor who received an intestinal transplant. Sequenced here: unstimulated CD8+ T cells sorted from spleen or lymph node cells, sampled before intestinal transplant. V usage is TRBV6-6 and J usage is TRBJ1-2, with a tentative D call TRBD1 (5 bases). CDR3 coding DNA: TGTGCCAGCAGTTACGGGGCGGGGTTAAACTATGGCTACACCTTC. This codes for CASSYGAGLNYGYTF.